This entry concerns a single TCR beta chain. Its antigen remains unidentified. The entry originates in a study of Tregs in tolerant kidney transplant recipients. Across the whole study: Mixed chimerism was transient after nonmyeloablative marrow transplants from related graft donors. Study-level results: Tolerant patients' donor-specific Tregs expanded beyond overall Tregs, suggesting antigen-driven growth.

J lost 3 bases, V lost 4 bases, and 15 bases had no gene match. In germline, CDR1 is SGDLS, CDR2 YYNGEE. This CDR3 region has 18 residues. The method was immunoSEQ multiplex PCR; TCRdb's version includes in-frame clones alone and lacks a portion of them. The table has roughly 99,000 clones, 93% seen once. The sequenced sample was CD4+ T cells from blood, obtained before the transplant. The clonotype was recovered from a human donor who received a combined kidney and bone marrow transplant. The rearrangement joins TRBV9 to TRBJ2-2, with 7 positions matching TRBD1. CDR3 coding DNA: TGTGCCAGCAGCCCAAGCCCCCATGGGACAGATTACACCGGGGAGCTGTTTTTT. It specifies CASSPSPHGTDYTGELFF.